Given below is one TCR beta chain in context. The antigen it binds to is not known. No clone much larger than this one lies a single base away; base qualities are absent. The source of the sample is a study of T cells after yellow fever vaccination (dated 2019 in TCRdb). Study-level background: The SMART-Seq v4 Ultra Low Input RNA kit was used to prepare libraries from fractions with low cell numbers. Bulk TCR alpha and beta repertoires were sequenced longitudinally to track T-cell clones before and after primary and booster YFV17D yellow fever vaccination. Two healthy male donors, one aged 18 to 30 and one aged 30 to 40 years, made up the cohort. Bulk PBMC replicates and cell subsets were isolated from blood drawn at multiple timepoints before and after both primary and secondary immunization.

The treatment or condition label corresponds to: live attenuated yellow fever vaccine strain. PBMCs were isolated from peripheral blood using a standard Ficoll-Paque protocol. Dynabeads CD4 and CD8 positive selection kits were used to isolate the CD4 and CD8 T-cell fractions. TriZol was used to extract RNA from bulk PBMCs, from CD4 and CD8 fractions, and from dextramer-positive and dextramer-negative fractions. Synthesis of TCR cDNA relied on 5'RACE template switching, a step that introduced a universal primer site along with unique molecular identifiers. cDNA synthesis was primed from both the TCR alpha and TCR beta constant segments. Libraries were amplified in two PCR steps, with sample barcodes and sequencing adapters added in the second step. Libraries were sequenced on Illumina HiSeq 2500 (2x100 bp) or NovaSeq (2x150 bp). Concerning the study's data processing: MIGEC was used to demultiplex reads and collapse the reads into UMI consensus sequences, and MiXCR was used for V(D)J alignment. Clonotypes responding to the vaccine were identified with edgeR on replicate PBMC samples, with the criteria of FDR below 0.01 and a log2 fold change above 5 up to day 15. Each bulk clonotype was labeled CD4 or CD8 based on which sequenced repertoire, CD4 or CD8, contained the clonotype at higher abundance. TCRdb trimmed the raw reads at Q25, called clones with MiXCR and kept productive beta chains. When rows share a CDR3 protein, they turn into one entry using the most common DNA and genes. In this record, the V and J calls reflect TCRdb's handling and not the investigators' own analysis. For this sample there are about 74,000 distinct CDR3 sequences; roughly 6.9% appear just once. In total, the top ten clones hold around 35% of the sample.

The research as a whole found: The study included only a couple of donors, which limits how far the findings can be generalized. A small fraction of clonotypes showed up in both the CD4 and CD8 compartments, probably as a result of convergent recombination. The secondary T-cell response was weaker than the primary response but faster, peaking on day 5 instead of day 15. FACS-sorted repertoires could contain abundant contaminating clonotypes from the bulk population, so computational filtering was required. After the booster, most clones that had expanded after primary vaccination were detected again (around 96% of CD4 and more than 80% of CD8), suggesting broad maintenance of memory.

The sample consisted of CD8+ T cells sorted from PBMCs, taken about 5 days after the first yellow fever vaccination. This receptor was identified in a man between 18 and 29 years old who received the YFV17D yellow fever vaccine.

The sequenced DNA is TGTGCCAGCAGCTTGTGGCAGGGAGACGAGCAGTACTTC. Translated, this gives CASSLWQGDEQYF. The chain is encoded by TRBV5-4 joined to TRBJ2-7; the D segment is perhaps TRBD1 or TRBD2, each sharing 5 matched bases. Based on the germline V gene (reference sequence), the CDR1 and CDR2 sequences are SGHNT and YYREEE. The CDR3 runs 13 amino acids, cysteine and phenylalanine included. The kept DNA is CDR3 alone, 39 bases in frame from the first base. Trimming takes 1 base from V and 5 bases from J, and the germline ends sit 10 bases apart.